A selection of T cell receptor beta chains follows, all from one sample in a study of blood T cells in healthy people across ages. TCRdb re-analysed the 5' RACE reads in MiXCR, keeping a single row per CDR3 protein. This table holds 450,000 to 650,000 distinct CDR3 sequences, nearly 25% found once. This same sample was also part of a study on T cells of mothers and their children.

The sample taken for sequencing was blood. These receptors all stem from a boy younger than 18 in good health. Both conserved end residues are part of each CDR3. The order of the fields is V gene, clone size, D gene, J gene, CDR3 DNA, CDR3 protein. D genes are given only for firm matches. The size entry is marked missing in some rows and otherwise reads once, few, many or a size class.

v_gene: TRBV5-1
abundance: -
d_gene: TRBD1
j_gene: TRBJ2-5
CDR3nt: TGCGCCAGCGGGATACAGGGGGCTGAAGAGCAGTACTTC
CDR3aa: CASGIQGAEEQYF

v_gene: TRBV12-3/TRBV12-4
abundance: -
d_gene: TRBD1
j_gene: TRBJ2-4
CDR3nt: TGTGCCATACGGACAGGACTAGCCAAAAACATTCAGTACTTC
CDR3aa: CAIRTGLAKNIQYF

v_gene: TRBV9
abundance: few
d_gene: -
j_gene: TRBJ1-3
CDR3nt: TGTGCCAGCGGGAGGGGAAACACCATATATTTT
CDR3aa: CASGRGNTIYF

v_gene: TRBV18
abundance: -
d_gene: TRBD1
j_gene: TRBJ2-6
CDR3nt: TGTGCCAGCTCACCACGAGGGACAGGGGAAGGCTTTGGGGCCAACGTCCTGACTTTC
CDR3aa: CASSPRGTGEGFGANVLTF

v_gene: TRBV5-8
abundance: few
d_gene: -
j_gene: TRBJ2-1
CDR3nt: TGTGCCAGCAGCTTGGGGCGTTGGGATGAGCAGTTCTTC
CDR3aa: CASSLGRWDEQFF

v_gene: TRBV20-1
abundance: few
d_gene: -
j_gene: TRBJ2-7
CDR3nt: TGCAGTGCTAGAGACAAAGCCCGGGACTCCTCCTACGAGCAGTACTTC
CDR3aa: CSARDKARDSSYEQYF

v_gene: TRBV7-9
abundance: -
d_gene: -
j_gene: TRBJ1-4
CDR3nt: TGTGCCAGCAGCTTATCGACAGGTCTTGAAAAACTGTTTTTT
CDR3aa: CASSLSTGLEKLFF

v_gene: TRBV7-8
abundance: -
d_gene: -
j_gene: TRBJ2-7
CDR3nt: TGTGCCAGCAGCCAAACGCACAGGGAGGGCTCCTACGAGCAGTACTTC
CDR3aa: CASSQTHREGSYEQYF

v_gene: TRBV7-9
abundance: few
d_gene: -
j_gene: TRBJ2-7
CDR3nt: TGTGCCAGCAGCTTAGACAGGGAACCCTACGAGCAGTACTTC
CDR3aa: CASSLDREPYEQYF

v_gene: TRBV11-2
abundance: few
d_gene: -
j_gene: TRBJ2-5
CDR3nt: TGTGCCAGCAGCCCAGAGGGACACTGGGGGCAAGAGACCCAGTACTTC
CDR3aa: CASSPEGHWGQETQYF

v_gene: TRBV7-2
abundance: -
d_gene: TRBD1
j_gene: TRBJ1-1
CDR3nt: TGTGCCAGCAGCTTAAGATGGCAGGGGGCGATGGGGAACACTGAAGCTTTCTTT
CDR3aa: CASSLRWQGAMGNTEAFF

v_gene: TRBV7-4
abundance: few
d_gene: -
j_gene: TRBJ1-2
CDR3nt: TGTGCCAGCAGCTCTCTAGTTCCACAGGGCCCCAGTGGCTACACCTTC
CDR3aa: CASSSLVPQGPSGYTF

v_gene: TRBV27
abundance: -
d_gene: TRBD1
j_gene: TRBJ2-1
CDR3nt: TGTGCCAGCAGGTGGACAGGGGGCAATGAGCAGTTCTTC
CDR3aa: CASRWTGGNEQFF

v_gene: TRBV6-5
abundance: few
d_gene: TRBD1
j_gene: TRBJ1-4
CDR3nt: TGTGCCAGCAGTTACTCAGGGACAGGGGCTAATGAAAAACTGTTTTTT
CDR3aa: CASSYSGTGANEKLFF

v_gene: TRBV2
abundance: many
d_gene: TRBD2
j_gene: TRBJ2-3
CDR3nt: TGTGCCAGCATCCTAAGCGGGAGTGGGACAGATACGCAGTATTTT
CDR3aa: CASILSGSGTDTQYF

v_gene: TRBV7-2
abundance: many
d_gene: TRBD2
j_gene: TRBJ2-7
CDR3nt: TGTGCCAGCAGCTTAACTAGCGTCTACGAGCAGTACTTC
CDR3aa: CASSLTSVYEQYF

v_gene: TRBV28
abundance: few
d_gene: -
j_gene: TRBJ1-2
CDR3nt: TGTGCCAGCAGTTTTCCCGGGGGCCCTAACTATGGCTACACCTTC
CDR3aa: CASSFPGGPNYGYTF

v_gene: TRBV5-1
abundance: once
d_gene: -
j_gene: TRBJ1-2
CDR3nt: TGCGCCAGCAGCCCCGAGGGTGGCGGAACTTACTATGGCTACACCTTC
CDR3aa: CASSPEGGGTYYGYTF

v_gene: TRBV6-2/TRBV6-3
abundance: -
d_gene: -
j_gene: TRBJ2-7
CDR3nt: TGTGCCAGCAGTATACAGATCTCCTACGAGCAGTACTTC
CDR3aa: CASSIQISYEQYF

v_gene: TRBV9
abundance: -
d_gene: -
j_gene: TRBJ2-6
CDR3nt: TGTGCCAGCAGCGTGGGACTTGGCTCTGGGGCCAACGTCCTGACTTTC
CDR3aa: CASSVGLGSGANVLTF

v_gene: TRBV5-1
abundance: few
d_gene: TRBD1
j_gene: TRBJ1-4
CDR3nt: TGCGCCAGCAGCTTGGTCGGACAGGGAGACGAAAAACTGTTTTTT
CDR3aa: CASSLVGQGDEKLFF

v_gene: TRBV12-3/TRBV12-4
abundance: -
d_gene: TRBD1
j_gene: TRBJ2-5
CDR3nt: TGTGCCAGCAGTCAAAGGACAGGGGGCCAAGAGACCCAGTACTTC
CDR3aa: CASSQRTGGQETQYF

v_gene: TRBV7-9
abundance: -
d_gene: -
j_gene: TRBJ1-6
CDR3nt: TGTGCCAGCCATAGGGGGGGAATTAGCTCCTATAATTCACCCCTCCACTTT
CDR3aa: CASHRGGISSYNSPLHF

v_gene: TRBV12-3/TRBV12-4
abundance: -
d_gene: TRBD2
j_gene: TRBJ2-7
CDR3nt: TGTGCCAGCAGCCGACAGCCGGGCGGGGGGGTCTCCTACGAGCAGTACTTC
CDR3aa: CASSRQPGGGVSYEQYF

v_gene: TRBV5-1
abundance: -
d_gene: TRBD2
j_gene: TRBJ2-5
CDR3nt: TGCGCCAGCAGGCGTGGGACTAGAGGGGGAGAGACCCAGTACTTC
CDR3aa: CASRRGTRGGETQYF

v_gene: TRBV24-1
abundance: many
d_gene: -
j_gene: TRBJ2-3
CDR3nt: TGTGCCACCAGTGACCCAGGGAGCACAGATACGCAGTATTTT
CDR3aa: CATSDPGSTDTQYF

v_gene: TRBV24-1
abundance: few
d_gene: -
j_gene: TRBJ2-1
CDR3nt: TGTGCCACCAGTGATTTTTCCTACAATGAGCAGTTCTTC
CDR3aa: CATSDFSYNEQFF

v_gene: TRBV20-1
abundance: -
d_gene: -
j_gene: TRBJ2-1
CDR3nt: TGCAGTGCTAGCCGCGGGGCTACCCACAATGAGCAGTTCTTC
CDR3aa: CSASRGATHNEQFF

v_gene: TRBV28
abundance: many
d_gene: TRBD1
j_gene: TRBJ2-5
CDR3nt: TGTGCCAGCAGTTTACTGGACAGGGAAGAGACCCAGTACTTC
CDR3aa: CASSLLDREETQYF

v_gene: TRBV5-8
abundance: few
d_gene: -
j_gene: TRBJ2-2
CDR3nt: TGTGCCAGCAGCCCAACAGTACTGAACACCGGGGAGCTGTTTTTT
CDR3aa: CASSPTVLNTGELFF

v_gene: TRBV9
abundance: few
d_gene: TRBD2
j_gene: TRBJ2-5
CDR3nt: TGTGCCAGCAGCGTAGCCGCGGCTAGCGGGGGGTTTCAAGAGACCCAGTACTTC
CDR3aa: CASSVAAASGGFQETQYF

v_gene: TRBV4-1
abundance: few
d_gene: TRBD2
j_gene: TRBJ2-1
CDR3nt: TGCGCCAGCAGCCAAGGGCGGGAGCTTGGCAATGAGCAGTTCTTC
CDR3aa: CASSQGRELGNEQFF

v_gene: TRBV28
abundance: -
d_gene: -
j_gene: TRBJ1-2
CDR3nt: TGTGCCAGCAGTCCGGATTTCCGCTACACCTTC
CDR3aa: CASSPDFRYTF

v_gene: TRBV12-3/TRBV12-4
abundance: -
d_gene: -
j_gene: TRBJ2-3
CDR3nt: TGTGCCAGCAGTCTATCTCTCTATACGCAGTATTTT
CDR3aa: CASSLSLYTQYF

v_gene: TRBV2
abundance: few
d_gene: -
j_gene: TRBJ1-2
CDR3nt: TGTGCCAGCAGTGCGCCGACAGGTAGCTATGGCTACACCTTC
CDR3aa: CASSAPTGSYGYTF

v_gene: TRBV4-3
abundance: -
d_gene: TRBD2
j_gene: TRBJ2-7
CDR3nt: TGCGCCAGCAGCCACGGGACCGCTAGCGGGAGCGAGCAGTACTTC
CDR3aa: CASSHGTASGSEQYF

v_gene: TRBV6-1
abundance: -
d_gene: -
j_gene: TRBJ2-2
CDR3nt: TGTGCCAGCAGTGAAGGGGCCCCGAACACCGGGGAGCTGTTTTTT
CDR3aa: CASSEGAPNTGELFF

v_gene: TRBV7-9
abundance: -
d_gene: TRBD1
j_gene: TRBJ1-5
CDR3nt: TGTGCCAGCAGCCCCGGAGGACAGGGGGCACAGCCCCAGCATTTT
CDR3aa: CASSPGGQGAQPQHF

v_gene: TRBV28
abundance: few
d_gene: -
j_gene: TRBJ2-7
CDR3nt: TGTGCCAGCAGGTCCCAGGACGGGGTGCTCCACGAGCAGTACTTC
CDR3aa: CASRSQDGVLHEQYF

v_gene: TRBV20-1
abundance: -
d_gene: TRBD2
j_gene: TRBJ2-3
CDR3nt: TGCAGTGCTAGATCTAGCGGGGGGCGGAATACGCAGTATTTT
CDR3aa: CSARSSGGRNTQYF

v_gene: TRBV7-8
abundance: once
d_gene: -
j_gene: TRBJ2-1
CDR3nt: TGTGCCAGCAGCTTAAACGGGGCTGGGAATGAGCAGTTCTTC
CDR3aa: CASSLNGAGNEQFF

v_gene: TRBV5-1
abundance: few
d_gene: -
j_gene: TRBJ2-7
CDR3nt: TGCGCCAGCAGCTTGGCCGTTCGGACGGAGGTCTACGAGCAGTACTTC
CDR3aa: CASSLAVRTEVYEQYF

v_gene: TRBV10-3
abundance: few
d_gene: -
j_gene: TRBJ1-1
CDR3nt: TGTGCCATCAGTGAGCTTGGGGAGTCCCTTGGGACTGAAGCTTTCTTT
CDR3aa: CAISELGESLGTEAFF

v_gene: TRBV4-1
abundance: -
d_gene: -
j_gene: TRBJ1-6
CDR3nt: TGCGCCAGCAGCCAACTGTGGGGCGATAATTCACCCCTCCACTTT
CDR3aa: CASSQLWGDNSPLHF

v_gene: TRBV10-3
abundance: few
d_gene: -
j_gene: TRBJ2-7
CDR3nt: TGTGCCATCAGTGAGTCTGGGACCCTCGACTACGAGCAGTACTTC
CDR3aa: CAISESGTLDYEQYF